This T cell receptor (beta chain) was captured in a study of T cell responses to AZD1222 COVID-19 vaccine. Study-level findings and limits: Possibly, clonal diversity was underestimated; donors were largely white British and included more females. Increases in Spike-specific TCR breadth and depth were seen after two AZD1222 doses. Targets within unmutated variant regions were reportedly found for nearly half of spike-specific TCRs. Scientists sampled the repertoires only once the peak T cell response had passed.

V lost 3 bases and J 7 bases, leaving 3 bases between the germline ends. This CDR3 has 10 amino acids. The repertoire was sequenced with immunoSEQ multiplex PCR; TCRdb's copy has only in-frame clones and lacks some. The table includes about 120,000 clones, 70% to 90% detected once. Concerning this clone: Antigen unknown.

The J gene is TRBJ1-1, the V gene TRBV12-3 or TRBV12-4, with D unclear. This specimen consisted of peripheral blood, obtained on day 0 of AZD1222 vaccination. This sequence was found in an adult in good health. The CDR3: CASSLIEAFF. For the CDR3, the DNA is TGTGCCAGCAGTTTGATTGAAGCTTTCTTT.